Here is one TCR beta chain with its context. The length of the CDR3 is 14 residues. V dropped 6 bases and J dropped 5 bases, with 13 bases sitting between them. CDR1 is WNHNN and CDR2 is SYGVQD in the germline V gene (reference sequence). Naive-designated CD8 cells lacked CD45RO, were positively enriched for CCR7, and omitted terminally differentiated effector memory CD45RA+ cells. The data derive from a study of shared clonotypes between healthy human individuals. Only in-frame clones appear in the TCRdb table, and some are missing; sequencing was by immunoSEQ multiplex PCR. The table shows roughly 1,800,000 clones, with approximately 95% occurring only once.

Sequenced: naive CD8+ T cells sorted from blood. The chain carries TRBV10-1 and TRBJ2-2; tentatively, D is TRBD2 (6 bases). The TCR comes from a man between 18 and 35 years old in good health. In nucleotides, the CDR3 is TGCGCCAGCAGACGGGACTTCGGGACCGGGGAGCTGTTTTTT. Translating gives CASRRDFGTGELFF.